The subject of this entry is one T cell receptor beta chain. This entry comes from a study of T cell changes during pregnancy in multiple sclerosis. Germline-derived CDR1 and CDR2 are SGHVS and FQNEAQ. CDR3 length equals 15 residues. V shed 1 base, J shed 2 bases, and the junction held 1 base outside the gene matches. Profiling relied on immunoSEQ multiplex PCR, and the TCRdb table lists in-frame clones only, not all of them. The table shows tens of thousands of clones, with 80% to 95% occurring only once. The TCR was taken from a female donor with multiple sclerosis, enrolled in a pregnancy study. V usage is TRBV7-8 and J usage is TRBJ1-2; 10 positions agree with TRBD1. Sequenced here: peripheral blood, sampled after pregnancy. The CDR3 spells CASSLGQGANYGYTF. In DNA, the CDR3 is TGTGCCAGCAGCTTAGGACAGGGGGCCAACTATGGCTACACCTTC. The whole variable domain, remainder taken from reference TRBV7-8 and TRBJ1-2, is GAGVSQSPRYKVAKRGQDVALRCDPISGHVSLFWYQQALGQGPEFLTYFQNEAQLDKSGLPSDRFFAERPEGSVSTLKIQRTQQEDSAVYLCASSLGQGANYGYTFGSGTRLTVV.